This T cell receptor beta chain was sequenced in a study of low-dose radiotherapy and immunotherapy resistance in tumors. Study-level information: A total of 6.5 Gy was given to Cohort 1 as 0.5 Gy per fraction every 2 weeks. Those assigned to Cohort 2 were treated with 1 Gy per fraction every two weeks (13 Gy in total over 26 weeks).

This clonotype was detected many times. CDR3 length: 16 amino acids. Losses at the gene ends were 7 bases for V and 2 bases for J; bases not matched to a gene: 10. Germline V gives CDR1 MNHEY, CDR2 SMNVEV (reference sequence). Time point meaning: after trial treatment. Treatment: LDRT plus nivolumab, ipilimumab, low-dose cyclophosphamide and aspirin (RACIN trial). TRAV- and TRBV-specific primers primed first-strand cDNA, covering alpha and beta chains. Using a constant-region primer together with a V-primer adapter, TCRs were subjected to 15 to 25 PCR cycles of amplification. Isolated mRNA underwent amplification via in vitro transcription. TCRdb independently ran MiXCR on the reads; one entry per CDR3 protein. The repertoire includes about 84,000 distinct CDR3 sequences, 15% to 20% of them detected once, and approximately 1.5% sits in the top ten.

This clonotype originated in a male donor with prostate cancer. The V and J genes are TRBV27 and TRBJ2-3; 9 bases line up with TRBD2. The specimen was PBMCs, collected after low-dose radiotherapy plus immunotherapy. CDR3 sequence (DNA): TGTGCCAGCAATGAGCGGGCGGGAGGGTCCACAGATACGCAGTATTTT. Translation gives CASNERAGGSTDTQYF.